The 16 T cell receptor beta chains listed next were all sequenced from one sample in a study of monozygotic twins with inflammatory bowel disease. After re-calling the 5' RACE reads, TCRdb lists one entry per CDR3 protein, DNA absent. Its clone listing holds over 350,000 distinct CDR3 sequences. Source material: blood. All receptors come from a human donor with ulcerative colitis or Crohn's disease, or a healthy co-twin of an affected twin (not recorded which).

This sequence joins TRBV20-1 and TRBJ2-5; there is no DNA to check the TCRdb D call of TRBD2. Germline V gene data show CDR1 as DFQATT and CDR2 as SNEGSKA (reference sequence). The CDR3 is 13 amino acids. The CDR3 spells CSAGTSGSGTQYF.

This chain connects TRBV4-1 to TRBJ2-3. Germline loops: CDR1 MGHRA, CDR2 YSYEKL. CDR3 length: 17 amino acids. The CDR3 reads CASSQELSGVITDTQYF.

This CDR3 reads CASSQVSHPTYEQYF. The gene calls are TRBV3-1 and TRBJ2-7. This CDR3 is 15 amino acids long. Germline-derived CDR1 and CDR2 are LGHDT and YNNKEL (reference sequence).

The gene calls are TRBV5-1 and TRBJ2-2; checking the TCRdb D call of TRBD1 is not possible without DNA. Germline V gene data show CDR1 as SGHRS and CDR2 as YFSETQ. The CDR3 runs to 13 residues. The CDR3 here is CASSYRVAGELFF.

The chain uses TRBV20-1 and TRBJ1-2. The CDR3 is 12 residues long. The germline V gene has CDR1 DFQATT and CDR2 SNEGSKA (reference sequence). CDR3 amino acids: CSASRSNYGYTF.

The chain combines TRBV7-9 with TRBJ2-6; TCRdb calls TRBD1, which cannot be checked without DNA. Per the germline V gene, CDR1 is SEHNR and CDR2 is FQNEAQ (reference sequence). The CDR3 totals 16 residues. The CDR3 region is CASSLGAGSGANVLTF.

This sequence joins TRBV5-1 and TRBJ2-7; the TCRdb call, TRBD1, lacks DNA for checking. The CDR3 loop spans 14 amino acids. CDR1 is SGHRS and CDR2 is YFSETQ in the germline V gene. CDR3 residues: CASSSRDRVAKQYF.

The rearrangement joins TRBV10-3 to TRBJ2-3; with no DNA, the TCRdb D assignment of TRBD2 cannot be verified. The V gene's germline CDR1 is ENHRY and CDR2 SYGVKD. This CDR3 has 16 amino acids. CDR3: CAISEEDGPAGDTQYF.

V usage is TRBV15 and J usage is TRBJ2-5; no DNA is available, so the TRBD1 call from TCRdb remains unchecked. The CDR3 length is 13 residues. CDR1 is LNHNV, CDR2 YYDKDF, per germline (reference sequence). The CDR3 loop is CATSAPESETQYF.

The chain couples TRBV12-5 to TRBJ2-3; TCRdb reports TRBD1, a call that lacks DNA to check it against. This CDR3 spans 15 amino acids. Germline V gene lookup returns CDR1 LGHNT and CDR2 FRNRAP. The CDR3 sequence is CASGSQGPSTDTQYF. The full variable domain, in which reference TRBV12-5 and TRBJ2-3 provide the parts outside the CDR3, is DARVTQTPRHKVTEMGQEVTMRCQPILGHNTVFWYRQTMMQGLELLAYFRNRAPLDDSGMPKDRFSAEMPDATLATLKIQPSEPRDSAVYFCASGSQGPSTDTQYFGPGTRLTVL.

The chain has TRBV3-1 and TRBJ2-3; TCRdb's D gene call, TRBD1, goes unchecked for lack of DNA. The CDR3 is made up of 18 amino acids. Germline values: CDR1 LGHDT, CDR2 YNNKEL (reference sequence). The CDR3 region is CASSQLYPGRGAKDTQYF.

The genes are TRBV7-2 and TRBJ2-2; there is no DNA to check the TCRdb D call of TRBD1. There are 16 residues in the CDR3. Germline V gene lookup returns CDR1 SGHTA and CDR2 FQGNSA. The CDR3 spells CASRLTGTANTGELFF.

V is TRBV3-1 and J is TRBJ1-1; the D call from TCRdb, TRBD1, cannot be confirmed without DNA. The V gene's germline CDR1 is LGHDT and CDR2 YNNKEL (reference sequence). There are 14 residues in the CDR3. This chain's CDR3 is CASSQGAGNTEAFF.

The chain employs TRBV30 and TRBJ1-2. The germline CDR1 and CDR2 sequences are GTSNPN and SVGIG (reference sequence). There are 14 residues in the CDR3. The CDR3 spells CAWSSGPKTYGYTF.

The CDR3 spells CASSSALSGANVLTF. V and J are TRBV5-1 and TRBJ2-6. From germline, CDR1 is SGHRS and CDR2 YFSETQ. The length of the CDR3 is 15 residues.

The chain combines TRBV20-1 with TRBJ2-7; without DNA, the TCRdb call of TRBD1 cannot be checked. The germline CDR1 and CDR2 sequences are DFQATT and SNEGSKA (reference sequence). The length of the CDR3 is 14 residues. The CDR3 loop reads CSANRDRGPYEQYF.